The rows below give T cell receptor beta chains drawn from one sample of a study of OX40 agonist ivuxolimab in advanced cancers. The table came from immunoSEQ multiplex PCR; TCRdb's copy has only in-frame clones and leaves some out. The data show around 76,000 clones, nearly 95% seen once. The specimen comprised CD4+ or CD8+ T cells sorted from blood, sampled in a trial of the OX40 agonist ivuxolimab. These receptor sequences come from an adult with an advanced solid tumor such as melanoma, head and neck, liver or kidney cancer. The CDR3 runs from the conserved cysteine through the conserved F or W. A D gene is named only where the DNA matches it firmly. Size values are once, few and many counts, or a class for expanded clones, and some rows have none.

clone_size	d_call	j_call	v_call	cdr3_aa	cdr3_nt
.	TRBD2	TRBJ2-7	TRBV28	CATRRGSSGSLNEQYF	TGTGCCACTCGACGGGGTTCTAGCGGGAGTCTCAACGAGCAGTACTTC
.	TRBD2	TRBJ2-1	TRBV27	CASSIGLAQFF	TGTGCCAGCAGTATCGGACTAGCCCAGTTCTTC
.	TRBD1	TRBJ1-2	TRBV9	CASSVALRQGGSNYGYTF	TGTGCCAGCAGCGTAGCCCTCAGACAGGGAGGCTCTAACTATGGCTACACCTTC
few	TRBD1	TRBJ1-5	TRBV12-5	CASGLGSGTDYDQPQHF	TGTGCTAGTGGTTTGGGATCCGGGACAGATTATGATCAGCCCCAGCATTTT
.	.	TRBJ2-7	TRBV7-9	CASSREYEQYF	TGTGCCAGCAGCCGAGAATACGAGCAGTACTTC
.	.	TRBJ2-7	TRBV11-2	CASSLREGAITYEQYF	TGTGCCAGCAGCTTAAGGGAGGGGGCGATAACCTACGAGCAGTACTTC
.	TRBD1	TRBJ2-7	TRBV6-5	CASSYTDRGYEQYF	TGTGCCAGCAGTTACACGGACAGGGGCTACGAGCAGTACTTC
.	TRBD2	TRBJ2-7	TRBV7-6	CASSLQAGGSYEQYF	TGTGCCAGCAGCTTACAAGCGGGAGGGTCCTACGAGCAGTACTTC
few	.	TRBJ2-7	TRBV14	CASTSNSRAYEQYF	TGTGCCAGCACCTCTAACTCCCGGGCCTACGAGCAGTACTTC
.	.	TRBJ1-1	TRBV5-4	CASSLGHTEAFF	TGTGCCAGCAGCTTGGGTCACACTGAAGCTTTCTTT
.	.	TRBJ2-7	TRBV7-8	CASSLALDGQYF	TGTGCCAGCAGCTTAGCCTTAGACGGGCAGTACTTC
once	.	TRBJ2-7	TRBV14	CASSQYGGDEQYF	TGTGCCAGCAGCCAATACGGCGGGGACGAGCAGTACTTC
.	.	TRBJ2-7	TRBV5-1	CASSLALGSSYEQYF	TGCGCCAGCAGCTTGGCGCTAGGGAGCTCCTACGAGCAGTACTTC
.	.	TRBJ2-7	TRBV5-4	CASSWVSGSDYEQYF	TGTGCCAGCAGCTGGGTCAGTGGGAGCGACTACGAGCAGTACTTC
.	TRBD2	TRBJ2-2	TRBV18	CAIPGGGTNTGELFF	TGTGCCATCCCCGGGGGGGGAACGAACACCGGGGAGCTGTTTTTT
.	.	TRBJ2-7	TRBV6-1	CASSEFYLDRTYEQYF	TGTGCCAGCAGTGAATTCTACCTTGACAGAACCTACGAGCAGTACTTC
.	.	TRBJ2-2	TRBV7-6	CASSLASTGELFF	TGTGCCAGCAGCTTGGCGAGCACCGGGGAGCTGTTTTTT
.	.	TRBJ2-6	TRBV15	CATSRGQPSGANVLTF	TGTGCCACCAGCAGAGGACAGCCCTCTGGGGCCAACGTCCTGACTTTC
.	TRBD2	TRBJ2-7	TRBV18	CASSPTSGGYEQYF	TGTGCCAGCTCTCCCACTAGCGGGGGTTACGAGCAGTACTTC
.	TRBD1	TRBJ1-1	TRBV19	CASSPTDRGHTEAFF	TGTGCCAGTAGTCCCACCGACAGGGGGCACACTGAAGCTTTCTTT
.	.	TRBJ2-1	TRBV7-3	CASSSGSNEQFF	TGTGCCAGCAGCTCGGGAAGCAATGAGCAGTTCTTC
.	TRBD1	TRBJ2-7	TRBV5-5	CASSFGTVYEQYF	TGTGCCAGCAGCTTCGGGACAGTATACGAGCAGTACTTC
.	.	TRBJ1-4	TRBV27	CASSYSATNEKLFF	TGTGCCAGCAGTTACTCAGCAACTAATGAAAAACTGTTTTTT
.	TRBD1	TRBJ1-4	TRBV9	CASSVEGTGDHEKLFF	TGTGCCAGCAGCGTAGAGGGGACAGGGGATCACGAAAAACTGTTTTTT
.	TRBD2	TRBJ2-7	TRBV19	CASSAGLAGHYEQYF	TGTGCCAGTAGTGCGGGACTAGCGGGACACTACGAGCAGTACTTC
.	.	TRBJ2-4	TRBV7-9	CASSSDKAKNIQYF	TGTGCCAGCAGCTCCGACAAAGCCAAAAACATTCAGTACTTC